This T cell receptor beta chain originates from a study of OX40 agonist ivuxolimab in advanced cancers. Whole-study context: Ivuxolimab, an agonistic anti-OX40 (CD134) antibody, was given to patients.

Germline CDR1 is MDHEN and CDR2 is SYDVKM. V was cut by 7 bases and J by 4 bases, with 16 bases left in between. The CDR3 is 14 residues long. TCRdb's table, derived via immunoSEQ multiplex PCR, lists solely in-frame clones and lacks some. The sample records about 35,000 clones, over 80% being singletons. Specimen: CD4+ or CD8+ T cells sorted from blood, collected in a trial of the OX40 agonist ivuxolimab. This sequence originates from an adult with an advanced solid tumor such as melanoma, head and neck, liver or kidney cancer. The rearrangement links TRBV28 to TRBJ1-1; D is perhaps TRBD1 (6 bases). The CDR3 sequence: CASMEGVLSTEAFF. In DNA, the CDR3 is TGTGCCAGCATGGAGGGGGTTTTGAGCACTGAAGCTTTCTTT.